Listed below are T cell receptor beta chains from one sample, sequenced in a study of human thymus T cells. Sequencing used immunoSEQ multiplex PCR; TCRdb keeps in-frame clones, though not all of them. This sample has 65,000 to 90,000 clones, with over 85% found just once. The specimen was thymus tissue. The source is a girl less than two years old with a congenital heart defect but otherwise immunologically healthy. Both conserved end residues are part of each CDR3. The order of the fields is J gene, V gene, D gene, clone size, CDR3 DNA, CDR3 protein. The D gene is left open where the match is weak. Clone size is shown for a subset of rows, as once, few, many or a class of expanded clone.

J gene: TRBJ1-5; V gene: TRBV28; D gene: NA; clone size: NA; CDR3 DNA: TGTGCCTCCCCGAGGCAGGGGCGACCCAATCAGCCCCAGCATTTT; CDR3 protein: CASPRQGRPNQPQHF
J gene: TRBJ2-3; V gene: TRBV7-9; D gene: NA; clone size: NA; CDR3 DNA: TGTGCCAGCAGCTTAATAGGGGGGTGCACAGATACGCAGTATTTT; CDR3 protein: CASSLIGGCTDTQYF
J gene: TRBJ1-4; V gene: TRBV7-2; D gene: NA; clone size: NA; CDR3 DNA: TGTGCCAGCAGCTTACGGGTTAATGAAAAACTGTTTTTT; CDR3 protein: CASSLRVNEKLFF
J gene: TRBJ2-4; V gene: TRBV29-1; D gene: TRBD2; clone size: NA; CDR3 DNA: TGCAGCGACTTACCGGGACTAGCGGGTTTAGCCAAAAACATTCAGTACTTC; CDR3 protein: CSDLPGLAGLAKNIQYF
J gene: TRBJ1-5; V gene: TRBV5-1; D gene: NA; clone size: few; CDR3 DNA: TGCGCCAGCGATACAGGGATTAATCAGCCCCAGCATTTT; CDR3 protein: CASDTGINQPQHF
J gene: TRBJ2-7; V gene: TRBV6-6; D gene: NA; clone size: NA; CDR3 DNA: TGTGCCAGCAGTCTCTCCCCCAGCGGCCTATTTGAGCAGTACTTC; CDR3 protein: CASSLSPSGLFEQYF
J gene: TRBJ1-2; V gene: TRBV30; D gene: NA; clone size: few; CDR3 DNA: TGTGCCTGGAGTGAGTGTAGTGGCTACACCTTC; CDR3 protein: CAWSECSGYTF
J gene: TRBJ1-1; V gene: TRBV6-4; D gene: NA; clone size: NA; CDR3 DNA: TGTGCCAGCAGTCCCGGGGCCGGGGGCGAAAACACTGAAGCTTTCTTT; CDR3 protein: CASSPGAGGENTEAFF
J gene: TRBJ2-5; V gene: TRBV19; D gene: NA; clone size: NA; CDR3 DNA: TGTGCCAGTAGCCTCCATAGGTTGGGTAATAGGAAGAAAGAGACCCAGTACTTC; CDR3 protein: CASSLHRLGNRKKETQYF
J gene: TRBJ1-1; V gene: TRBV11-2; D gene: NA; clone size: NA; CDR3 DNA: TGTGCCAGCAGCTCCGTCCAGAGCGGGACGGAACATGAAGCTTTCTTT; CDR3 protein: CASSSVQSGTEHEAFF
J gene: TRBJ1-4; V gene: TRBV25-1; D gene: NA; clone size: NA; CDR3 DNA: TGTGCCAGCAGTCCTCCCGGGGGGGGTAATGAAAAACTGTTTTTT; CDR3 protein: CASSPPGGGNEKLFF
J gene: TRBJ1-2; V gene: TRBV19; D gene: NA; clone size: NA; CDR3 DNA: TGTGCCAGTCGTTTTCTGGGCGAAGATCCGAGGGGCTACACCTTC; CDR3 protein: CASRFLGEDPRGYTF
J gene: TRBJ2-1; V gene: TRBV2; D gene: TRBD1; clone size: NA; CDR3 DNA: TGTGCCAGCAGCGGAGAGGATAAACAGGGGCGAGCTGACAATGAGCAGTTCTTC; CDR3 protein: CASSGEDKQGRADNEQFF